This T cell receptor beta chain was sequenced during a study of a mutant IDH1 vaccine in newly diagnosed glioma. Overall study context: V12 took place at week 35, and V13 at week 47.

As for time point: week 35, safety follow-up. Every vaccination contained 300 ug of the mutant IDH1 20-mer peptide and was paired with topical imiquimod. Sequencing was performed with immunoSEQ multiplex PCR; in TCRdb, only in-frame clones are kept and a portion is missing. The sample includes tens of thousands of clones, 81% seen only once; the top ten take about 4.5%. Only one count was recorded for this clone. The antigen is unknown. The ends were cut back, 0 bases at V and 5 bases at J, with 11 bases in the middle. The CDR3 extends over 14 amino acids. The germline V gene encodes CDR1 SGHRS and CDR2 YFSETQ.

The sequenced sample was PBMCs, obtained from a glioma patient whose treatment included an IDH1 peptide vaccine. This clonotype was sampled from a woman aged 40 to 50 with glioma. Some clones in this sample may be carry-over from other donors' samples. The chain carries TRBV5-1 and TRBJ1-1, with D possibly matching TRBD1 (6 bases). The CDR3: CASSLDQGWTEAFF. CDR3 DNA: TGCGCCAGCAGCTTGGATCAGGGGTGGACTGAAGCTTTCTTT.